This section outlines one TCR beta chain sequence together with its context. The sample belongs to a study of patients with pleural tuberculosis. TCRdb re-analysed the reads in MiXCR, keeping a single row per CDR3 protein. Among tens of thousands of distinct CDR3 sequences, less than 8% were seen once, and the ten largest hold about 16%. This CDR3 is built from 14 residues. The V end lost 0 bases, the J end lost 8 bases, and 15 bases lay between the germline ends. Per the germline V gene, CDR1 is DFQATT and CDR2 is SNEGSKA (reference sequence). The TCR sequence derives from a human donor with pleural tuberculosis. The J gene is TRBJ2-3, the V gene TRBV20-1; weak D call: TRBD1 (5 bases). In DNA, the CDR3 is TGCAGTGCTAGAGAAGGGGCCGCTTCTGGTACGCAGTATTTT. This encodes CSAREGAASGTQYF.